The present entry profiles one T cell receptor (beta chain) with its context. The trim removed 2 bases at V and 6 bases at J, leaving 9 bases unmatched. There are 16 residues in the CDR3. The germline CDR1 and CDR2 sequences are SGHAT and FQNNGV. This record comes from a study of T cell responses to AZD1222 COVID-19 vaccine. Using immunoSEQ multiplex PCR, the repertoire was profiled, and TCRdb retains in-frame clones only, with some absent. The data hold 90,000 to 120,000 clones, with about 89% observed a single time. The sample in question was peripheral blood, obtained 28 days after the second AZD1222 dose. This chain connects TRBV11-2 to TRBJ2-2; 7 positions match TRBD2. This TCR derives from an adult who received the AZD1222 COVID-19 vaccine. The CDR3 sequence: CASSLRLARRPGELFF. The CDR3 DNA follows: TGTGCCAGCAGCTTACGACTAGCTCGTAGACCCGGGGAGCTGTTTTTT. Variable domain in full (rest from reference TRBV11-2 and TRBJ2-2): EAGVAQSPRYKIIEKRQSVAFWCNPISGHATLYWYQQILGQGPKLLIQFQNNGVVDDSQLPKDRFSAERLKGVDSTLKIQPAKLEDSAVYLCASSLRLARRPGELFFGEGSRLTVL.